This T cell receptor beta chain was identified in a study of technical replicates of blood from several donors. The repertoire was sequenced with immunoSEQ multiplex PCR; TCRdb's copy has only in-frame clones and lacks some. In the table there are 80,000 to 100,000 clones, about 90% of which are singletons. The CDR3 runs 14 residues. V dropped 5 bases and J dropped 2; count of bases not matched to a gene: 3. Germline CDR1 and CDR2: SEHNR and FQNEAQ (reference sequence). The source material was T cells isolated from PBMCs. J is TRBJ2-7 and V is TRBV7-9; 10 nucleotides agree with TRBD2. This receptor was taken from a human donor in good health. CDR3 bases: TGTGCCAGCAGCGCACTAGCGGGACCCTACGAGCAGTACTTC. This codes for CASSALAGPYEQYF.